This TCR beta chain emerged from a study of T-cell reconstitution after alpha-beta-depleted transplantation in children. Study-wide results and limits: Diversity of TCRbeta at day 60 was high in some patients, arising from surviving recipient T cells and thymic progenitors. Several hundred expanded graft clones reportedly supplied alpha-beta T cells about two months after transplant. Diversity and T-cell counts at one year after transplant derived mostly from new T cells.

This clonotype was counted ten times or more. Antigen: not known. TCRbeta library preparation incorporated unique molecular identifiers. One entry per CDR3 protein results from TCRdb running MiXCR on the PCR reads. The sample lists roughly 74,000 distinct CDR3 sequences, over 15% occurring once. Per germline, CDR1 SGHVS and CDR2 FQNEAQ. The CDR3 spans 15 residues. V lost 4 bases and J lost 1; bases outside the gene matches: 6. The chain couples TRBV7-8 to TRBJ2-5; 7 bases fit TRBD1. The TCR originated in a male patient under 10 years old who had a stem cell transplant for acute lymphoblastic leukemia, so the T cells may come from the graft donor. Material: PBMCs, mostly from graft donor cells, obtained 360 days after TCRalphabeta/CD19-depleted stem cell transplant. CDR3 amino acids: CASSSPTGLQETQYF. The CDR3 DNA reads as TGTGCCAGCAGCTCCCCGACAGGGCTCCAAGAGACCCAGTACTTC. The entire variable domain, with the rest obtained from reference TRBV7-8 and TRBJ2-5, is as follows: GAGVSQSPRYKVAKRGQDVALRCDPISGHVSLFWYQQALGQGPEFLTYFQNEAQLDKSGLPSDRFFAERPEGSVSTLKIQRTQQEDSAVYLCASSSPTGLQETQYFGPGTRLLVL.